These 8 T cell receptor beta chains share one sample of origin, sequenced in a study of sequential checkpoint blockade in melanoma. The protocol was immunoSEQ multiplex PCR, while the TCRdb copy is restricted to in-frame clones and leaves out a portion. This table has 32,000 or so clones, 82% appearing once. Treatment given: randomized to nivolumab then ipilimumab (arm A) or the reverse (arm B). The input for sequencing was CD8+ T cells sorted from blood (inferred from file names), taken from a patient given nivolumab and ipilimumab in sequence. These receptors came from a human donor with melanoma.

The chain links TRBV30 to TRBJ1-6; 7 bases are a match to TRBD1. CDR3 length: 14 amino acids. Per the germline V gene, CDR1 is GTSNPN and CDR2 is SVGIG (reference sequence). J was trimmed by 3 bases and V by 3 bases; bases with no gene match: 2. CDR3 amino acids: CAWRGQNYNSPLHF. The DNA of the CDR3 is TGTGCCTGGAGGGGACAGAACTATAATTCACCCCTCCACTTT.

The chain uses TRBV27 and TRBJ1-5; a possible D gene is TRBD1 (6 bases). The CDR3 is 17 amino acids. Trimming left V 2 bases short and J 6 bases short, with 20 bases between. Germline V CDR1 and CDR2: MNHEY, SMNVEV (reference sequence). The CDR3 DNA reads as TGTGCCAGCAGTTTACTAAACGGGGGGCGCTTGGGTCAGCCCCAGCATTTT. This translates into CASSLLNGGRLGQPQHF.

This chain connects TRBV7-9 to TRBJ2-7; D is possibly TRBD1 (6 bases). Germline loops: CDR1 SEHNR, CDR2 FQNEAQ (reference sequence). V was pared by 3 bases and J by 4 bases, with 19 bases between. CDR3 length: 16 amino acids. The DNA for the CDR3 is TGTGCCAGCAGCTTTTTGGGGGCCGTCTCCAGTTACGAGCAGTACTTC. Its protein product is CASSFLGAVSSYEQYF.

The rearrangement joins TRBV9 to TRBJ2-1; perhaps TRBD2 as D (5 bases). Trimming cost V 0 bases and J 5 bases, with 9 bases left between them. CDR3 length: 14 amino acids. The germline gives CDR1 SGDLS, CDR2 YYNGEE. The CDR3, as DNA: TGTGCCAGCAGCGTAGGAGGGCCCGACAATGAGCAGTTCTTC. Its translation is CASSVGGPDNEQFF.

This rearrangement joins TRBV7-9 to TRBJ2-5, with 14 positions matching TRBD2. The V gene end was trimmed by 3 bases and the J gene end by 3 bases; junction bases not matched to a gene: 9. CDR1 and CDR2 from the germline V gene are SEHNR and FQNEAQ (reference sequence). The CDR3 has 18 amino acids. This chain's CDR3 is CASSFGLAGGETKETQYF. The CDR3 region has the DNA TGTGCCAGCAGCTTCGGACTAGCGGGGGGAGAAACGAAAGAGACCCAGTACTTC. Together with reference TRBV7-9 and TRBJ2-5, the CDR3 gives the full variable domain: DTGVSQNPRHKITKRGQNVTFRCDPISEHNRLYWYRQTLGQGPEFLTYFQNEAQLEKSRLLSDRFSAERPKGSFSTLEIQRTEQGDSAMYLCASSFGLAGGETKETQYFGPGTRLLVL.

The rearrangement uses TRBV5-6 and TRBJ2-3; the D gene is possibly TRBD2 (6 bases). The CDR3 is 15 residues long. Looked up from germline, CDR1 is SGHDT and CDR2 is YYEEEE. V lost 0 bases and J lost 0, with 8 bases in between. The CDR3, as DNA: TGTGCCAGCAGCTTGGACGGGACTAGCACAGATACGCAGTATTTT. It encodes CASSLDGTSTDTQYF. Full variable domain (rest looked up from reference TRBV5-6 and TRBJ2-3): DAGVTQSPTHLIKTRGQQVTLRCSPKSGHDTVSWYQQALGQGPQFIFQYYEEEERQRGNFPDRFSGHQFPNYSSELNVNALLLGDSALYLCASSLDGTSTDTQYFGPGTRLTVL.

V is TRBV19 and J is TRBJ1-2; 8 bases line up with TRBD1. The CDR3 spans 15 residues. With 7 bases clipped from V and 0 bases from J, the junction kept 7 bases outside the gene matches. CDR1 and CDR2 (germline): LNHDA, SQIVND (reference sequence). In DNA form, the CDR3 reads TGTGCCAGTACCCTCGGGACAGGCGCTAACTATGGCTACACCTTC. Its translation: CASTLGTGANYGYTF.

The CDR3 nucleotides are TGTGCCAGCAGTCCCCAGGGTCTGAACTATGGCTACACCTTC. The encoded protein is CASSPQGLNYGYTF. The chain has TRBV27 and TRBJ1-2, with D possibly being TRBD1 (5 bases). CDR3 length: 14 residues. Germline CDR1 reads MNHEY; CDR2 reads SMNVEV (reference sequence). V was shortened by 5 bases and J by 2 bases, with 12 bases between the two germline ends.